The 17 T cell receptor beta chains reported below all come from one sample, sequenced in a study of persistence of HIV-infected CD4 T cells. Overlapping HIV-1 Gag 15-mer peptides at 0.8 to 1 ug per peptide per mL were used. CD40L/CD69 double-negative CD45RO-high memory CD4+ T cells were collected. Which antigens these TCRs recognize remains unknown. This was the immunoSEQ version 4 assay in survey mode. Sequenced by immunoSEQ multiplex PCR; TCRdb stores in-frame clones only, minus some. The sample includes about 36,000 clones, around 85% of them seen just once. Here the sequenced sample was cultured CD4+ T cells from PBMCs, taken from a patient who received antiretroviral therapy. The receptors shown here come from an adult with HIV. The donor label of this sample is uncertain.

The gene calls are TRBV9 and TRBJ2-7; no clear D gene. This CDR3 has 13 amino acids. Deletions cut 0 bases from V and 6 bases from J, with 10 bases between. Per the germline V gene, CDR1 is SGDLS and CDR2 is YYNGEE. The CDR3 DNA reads TGTGCCAGCAGCGTAGCTCTGGCAGGCGAGCAGTACTTC. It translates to CASSVALAGEQYF.

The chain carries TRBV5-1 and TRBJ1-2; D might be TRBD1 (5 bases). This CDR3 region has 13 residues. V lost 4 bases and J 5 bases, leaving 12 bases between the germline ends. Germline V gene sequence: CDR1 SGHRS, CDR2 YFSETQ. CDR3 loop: CASSLGGDYGYTF. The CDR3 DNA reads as TGCGCCAGCAGCCTGGGGGGTGATTATGGCTACACCTTC. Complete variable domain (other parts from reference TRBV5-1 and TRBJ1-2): KAGVTQTPRYLIKTRGQQVTLSCSPISGHRSVSWYQQTPGQGLQFLFEYFSETQRNKGNFPGRFSGRQFSNSRSEMNVSTLELGDSALYLCASSLGGDYGYTFGSGTRLTVV.

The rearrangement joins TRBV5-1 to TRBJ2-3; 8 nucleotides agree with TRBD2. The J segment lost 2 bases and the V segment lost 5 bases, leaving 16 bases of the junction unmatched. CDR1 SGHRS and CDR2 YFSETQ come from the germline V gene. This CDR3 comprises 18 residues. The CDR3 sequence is CASSRGGSAGPLTDTQYF. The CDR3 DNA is TGCGCCAGCAGTCGGGGGGGTTCGGCAGGTCCTCTCACAGATACGCAGTATTTT.

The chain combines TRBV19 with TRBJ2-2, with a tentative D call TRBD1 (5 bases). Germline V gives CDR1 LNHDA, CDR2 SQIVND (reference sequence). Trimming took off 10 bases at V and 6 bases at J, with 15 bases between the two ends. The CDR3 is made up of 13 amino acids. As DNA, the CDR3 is TGTGCCACCGAACTCGACAGAGCCGGGGAGCTGTTTTTT. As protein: CATELDRAGELFF. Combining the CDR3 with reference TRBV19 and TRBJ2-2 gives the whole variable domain DGGITQSPKYLFRKEGQNVTLSCEQNLNHDAMYWYRQDPGQGLRLIYYSQIVNDFQKGDIAEGYSVSREKKESFPLTVTSAQKNPTAFYLCATELDRAGELFFGEGSRLTVL.

CDR3 DNA sequence: TGTGCCAGCAGCTTGAGGGGGGGGAGCACAGATACGCAGTATTTT. Encoded protein: CASSLRGGSTDTQYF. The chain combines TRBV7-2 with TRBJ2-3; TRBD2 is a possible D gene (7 bases). In germline, CDR1 is SGHTA, CDR2 FQGNSA. V dropped 3 bases and J dropped 0 bases, with 10 bases sitting between them. CDR3 size: 15 residues.

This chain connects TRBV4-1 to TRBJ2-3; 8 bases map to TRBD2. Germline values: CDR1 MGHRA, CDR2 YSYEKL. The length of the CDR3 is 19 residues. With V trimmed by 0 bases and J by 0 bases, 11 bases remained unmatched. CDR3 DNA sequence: TGCGCCAGCAGCCAAGAACTCGGGACTAGGCTCTCTAGCACAGATACGCAGTATTTT. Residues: CASSQELGTRLSSTDTQYF.

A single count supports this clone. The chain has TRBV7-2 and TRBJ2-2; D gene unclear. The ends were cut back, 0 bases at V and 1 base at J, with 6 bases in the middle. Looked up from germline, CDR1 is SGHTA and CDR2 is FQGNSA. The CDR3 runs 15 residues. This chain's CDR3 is CASSLAPGNTGELFF. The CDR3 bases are TGTGCCAGCAGCTTAGCCCCCGGGAACACCGGGGAGCTGTTTTTT.

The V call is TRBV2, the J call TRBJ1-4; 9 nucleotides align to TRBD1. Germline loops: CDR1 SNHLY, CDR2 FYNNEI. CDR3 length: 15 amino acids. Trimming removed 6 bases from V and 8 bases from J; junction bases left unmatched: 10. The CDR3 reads CASRADRGRGEKLFF. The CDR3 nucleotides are TGTGCCAGCAGAGCGGACAGGGGACGAGGGGAAAAACTGTTTTTT. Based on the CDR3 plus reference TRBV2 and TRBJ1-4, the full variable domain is EPEVTQTPSHQVTQMGQEVILRCVPISNHLYFYWYRQILGQKVEFLVSFYNNEISEKSEIFDDQFSVERPDGSNFTLKIRSTKLEDSAMYFCASRADRGRGEKLFFGSGTQLSVL.

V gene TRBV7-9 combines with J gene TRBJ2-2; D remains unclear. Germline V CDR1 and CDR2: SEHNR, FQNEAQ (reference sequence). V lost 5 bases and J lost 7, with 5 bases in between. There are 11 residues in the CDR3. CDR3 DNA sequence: TGTGCCAGCAGCCGTCACGGGGAGCTGTTTTTT. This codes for CASSRHGELFF.

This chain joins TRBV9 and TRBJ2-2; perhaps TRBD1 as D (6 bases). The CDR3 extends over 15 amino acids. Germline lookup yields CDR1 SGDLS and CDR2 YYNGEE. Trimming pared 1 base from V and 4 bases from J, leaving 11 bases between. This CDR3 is CASSVTGSGTGELFF. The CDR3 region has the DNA TGTGCCAGCAGCGTAACAGGGAGTGGCACCGGGGAGCTGTTTTTT. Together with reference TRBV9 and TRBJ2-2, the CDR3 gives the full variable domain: DSGVTQTPKHLITATGQRVTLRCSPRSGDLSVYWYQQSLDQGLQFLIQYYNGEERAKGNILERFSAQQFPDLHSELNLSSLELGDSALYFCASSVTGSGTGELFFGEGSRLTVL.

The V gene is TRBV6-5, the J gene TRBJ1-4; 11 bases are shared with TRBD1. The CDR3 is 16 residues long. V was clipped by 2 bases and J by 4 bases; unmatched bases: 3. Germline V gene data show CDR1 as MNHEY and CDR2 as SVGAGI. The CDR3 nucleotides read TGTGCCAGCAGTTACGGGACAGGGGGATATAATGAAAAACTGTTTTTT. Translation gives CASSYGTGGYNEKLFF.

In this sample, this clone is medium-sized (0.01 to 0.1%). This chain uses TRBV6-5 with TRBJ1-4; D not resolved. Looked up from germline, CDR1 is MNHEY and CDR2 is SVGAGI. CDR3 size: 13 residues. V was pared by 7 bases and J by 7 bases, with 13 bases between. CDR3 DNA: TGTGCCAGCATGCGGACCCGGGGTGAAAAACTGTTTTTT. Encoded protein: CASMRTRGEKLFF.

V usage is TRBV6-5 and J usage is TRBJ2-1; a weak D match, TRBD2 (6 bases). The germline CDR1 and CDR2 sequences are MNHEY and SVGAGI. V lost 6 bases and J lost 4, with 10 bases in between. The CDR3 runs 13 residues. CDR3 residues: CASRGGGYNEQFF. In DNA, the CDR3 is TGTGCCAGCAGGGGAGGCGGGTACAATGAGCAGTTCTTC.

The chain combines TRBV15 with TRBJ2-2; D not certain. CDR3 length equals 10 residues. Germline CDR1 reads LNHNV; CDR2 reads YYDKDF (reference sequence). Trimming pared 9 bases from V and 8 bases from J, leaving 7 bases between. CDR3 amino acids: CATPGGELFF. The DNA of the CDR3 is TGTGCCACGCCCGGGGGGGAGCTGTTTTTT. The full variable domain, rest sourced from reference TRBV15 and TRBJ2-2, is DAMVIQNPRYQVTQFGKPVTLSCSQTLNHNVMYWYQQKSSQAPKLLFHYYDKDFNNEADTPDNFQSRRPNTSFCFLDIRSPGLGDTAMYLCATPGGELFFGEGSRLTVL.

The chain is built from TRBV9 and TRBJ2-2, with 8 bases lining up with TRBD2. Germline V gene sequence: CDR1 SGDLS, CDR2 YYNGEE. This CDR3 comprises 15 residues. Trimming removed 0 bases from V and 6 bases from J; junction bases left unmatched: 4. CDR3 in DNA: TGTGCCAGCAGCGTAGGCTCGGGGGGGCCCGGGGAGCTGTTTTTT. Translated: CASSVGSGGPGELFF.

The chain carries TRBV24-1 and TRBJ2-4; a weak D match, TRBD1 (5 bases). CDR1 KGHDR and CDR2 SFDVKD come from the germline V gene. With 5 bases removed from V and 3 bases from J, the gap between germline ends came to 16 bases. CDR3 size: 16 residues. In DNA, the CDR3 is TGTGCCACCAGTGGAGCCGACAGATACCACAAAAACATTCAGTACTTC. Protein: CATSGADRYHKNIQYF.

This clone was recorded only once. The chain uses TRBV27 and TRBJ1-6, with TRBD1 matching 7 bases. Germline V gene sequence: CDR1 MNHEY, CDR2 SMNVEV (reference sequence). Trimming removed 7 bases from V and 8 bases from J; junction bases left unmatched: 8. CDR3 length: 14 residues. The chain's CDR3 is CASNTGQTDSPLHF. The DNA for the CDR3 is TGTGCCAGCAATACGGGACAGACGGATTCACCCCTCCACTTT.